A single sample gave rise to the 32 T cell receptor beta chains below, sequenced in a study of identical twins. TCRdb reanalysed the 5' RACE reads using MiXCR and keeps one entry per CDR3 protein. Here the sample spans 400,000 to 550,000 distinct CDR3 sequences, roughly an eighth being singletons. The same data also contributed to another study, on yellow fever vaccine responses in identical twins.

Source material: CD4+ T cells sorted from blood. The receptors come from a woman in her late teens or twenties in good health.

CDR3 sequence reads: CSARSGNNSPLHF. The CDR3 DNA sequence: TGCAGTGCGAGGTCAGGGAATAATTCACCCCTCCACTTT. This chain connects TRBV20-1 to TRBJ1-6; a weak D match, TRBD1 (5 bases). The CDR3 consists of 13 residues. V lost 6 bases to trimming and J lost 5 bases, with 11 bases between them. The germline V gene has CDR1 DFQATT and CDR2 SNEGSKA (reference sequence).

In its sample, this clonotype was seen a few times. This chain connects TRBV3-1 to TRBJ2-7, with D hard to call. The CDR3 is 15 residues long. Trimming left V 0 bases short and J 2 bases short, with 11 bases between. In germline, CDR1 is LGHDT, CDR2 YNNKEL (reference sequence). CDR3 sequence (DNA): TGTGCCAGCAGCCAAGATCAAGGTGTTACCTACGAGCAGTACTTC. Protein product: CASSQDQGVTYEQYF.

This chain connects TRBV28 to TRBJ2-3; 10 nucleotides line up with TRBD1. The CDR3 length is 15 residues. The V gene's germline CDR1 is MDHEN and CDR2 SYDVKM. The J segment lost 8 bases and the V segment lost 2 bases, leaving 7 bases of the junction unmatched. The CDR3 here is CASSLAGTGAGTQYF. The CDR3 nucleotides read TGTGCCAGCAGTTTAGCCGGGACAGGGGCTGGTACGCAGTATTTT.

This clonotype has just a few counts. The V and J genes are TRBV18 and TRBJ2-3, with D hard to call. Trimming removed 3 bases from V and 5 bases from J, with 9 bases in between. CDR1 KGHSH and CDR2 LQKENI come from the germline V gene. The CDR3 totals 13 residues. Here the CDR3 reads CASSPGRQDTQYF. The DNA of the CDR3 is TGTGCCAGCTCACCTGGGCGGCAAGATACGCAGTATTTT.

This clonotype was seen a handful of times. The CDR3 DNA sequence: TGCAGTGCTAGAAACCGGGACAGGGGGGCCGGGGAGCTGTTTTTT. Its translation: CSARNRDRGAGELFF. This chain connects TRBV20-1 to TRBJ2-2; the match to TRBD1 covers 11 bases. There are 15 residues in the CDR3. The V gene's germline CDR1 is DFQATT and CDR2 SNEGSKA (reference sequence). J gave up 6 bases and V 2 bases, and 5 bases lay outside the gene matches.

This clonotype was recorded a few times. Written as DNA, the CDR3 is TGTGCCAGCAGTTACCGAGGACAGGGGGAGCTGTTTTTT. Protein product: CASSYRGQGELFF. The rearrangement uses TRBV6-2 or TRBV6-3 and TRBJ2-2; maybe TRBD1 (6 bases). Deletions cut 2 bases from V and 8 bases from J, with 9 bases between. The CDR3 contains 13 residues. CDR1 MNHEY and CDR2 SVGEGT come from the germline V gene.

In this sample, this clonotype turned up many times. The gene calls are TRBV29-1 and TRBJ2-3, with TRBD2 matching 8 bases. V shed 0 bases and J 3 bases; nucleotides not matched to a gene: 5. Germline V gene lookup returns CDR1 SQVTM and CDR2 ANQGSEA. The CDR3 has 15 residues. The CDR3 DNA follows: TGCAGCGTTGAAGAAGCGGGAGTGGGGACAGATACGCAGTATTTT. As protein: CSVEEAGVGTDTQYF.

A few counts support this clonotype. CDR3 nucleotide sequence: TGTGCCAGCACCGAGGACAGAGGAAACACTGAAGCTTTCTTT. Translated: CASTEDRGNTEAFF. The chain has TRBV28 and TRBJ1-1, with D maybe TRBD1 (6 bases). Germline CDR1 and CDR2: MDHEN and SYDVKM. The CDR3 is made up of 14 amino acids. Between the trimmed V and J ends, which lost 7 bases and 2 bases, there was a span of 14 bases.

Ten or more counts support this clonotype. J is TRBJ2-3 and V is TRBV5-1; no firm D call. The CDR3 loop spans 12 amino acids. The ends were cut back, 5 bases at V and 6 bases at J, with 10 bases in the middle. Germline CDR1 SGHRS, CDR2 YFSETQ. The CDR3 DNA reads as TGCGCCAGCAGTAGAGTCAGGGATACGCAGTATTTT. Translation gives CASSRVRDTQYF.

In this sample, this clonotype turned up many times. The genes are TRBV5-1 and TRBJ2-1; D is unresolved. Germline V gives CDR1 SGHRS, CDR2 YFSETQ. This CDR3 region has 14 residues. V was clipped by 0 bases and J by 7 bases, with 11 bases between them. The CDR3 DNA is TGCGCCAGCAGCTTGGGCAGGTTAATGAATGAGCAGTTCTTC. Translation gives CASSLGRLMNEQFF.

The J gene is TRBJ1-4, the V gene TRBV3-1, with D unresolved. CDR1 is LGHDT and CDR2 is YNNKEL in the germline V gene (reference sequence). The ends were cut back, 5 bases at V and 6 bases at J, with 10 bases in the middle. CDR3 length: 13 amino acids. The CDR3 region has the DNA TGTGCCAGCAGCAGTAGGGTCCATGAAAAACTGTTTTTT. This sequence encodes CASSSRVHEKLFF.

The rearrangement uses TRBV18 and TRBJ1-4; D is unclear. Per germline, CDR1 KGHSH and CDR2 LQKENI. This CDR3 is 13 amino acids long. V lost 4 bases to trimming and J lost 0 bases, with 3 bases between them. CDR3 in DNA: TGTGCCAGCTCACGATCAACTAATGAAAAACTGTTTTTT. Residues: CASSRSTNEKLFF.

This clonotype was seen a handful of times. CDR3 residues: CASSLVRGQGSPYEQYF. The CDR3 region has the DNA TGTGCCAGCAGCTTAGTCCGAGGACAGGGGAGCCCCTACGAGCAGTACTTC. The chain couples TRBV5-5 to TRBJ2-7; TRBD1 matches at 9 bases. The V segment lost 2 bases and the J segment 2 bases; nucleotides outside the gene matches: 11. Germline CDR1 SGHKS, CDR2 YYEKEE (reference sequence). This CDR3 spans 17 amino acids.

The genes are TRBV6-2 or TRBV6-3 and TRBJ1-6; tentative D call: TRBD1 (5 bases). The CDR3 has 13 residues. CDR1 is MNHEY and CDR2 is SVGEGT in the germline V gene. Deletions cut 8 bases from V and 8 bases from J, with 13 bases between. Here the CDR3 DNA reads TGTGCCAGCGTGGGACTGGGGGATTCACCCCTCCACTTT. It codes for CASVGLGDSPLHF.

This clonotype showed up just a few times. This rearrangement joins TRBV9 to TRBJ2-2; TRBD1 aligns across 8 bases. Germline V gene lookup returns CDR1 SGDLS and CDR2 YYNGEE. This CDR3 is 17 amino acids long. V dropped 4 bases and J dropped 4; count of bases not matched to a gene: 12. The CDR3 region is CASSPRRDRKGTGELFF. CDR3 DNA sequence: TGTGCCAGCAGCCCCAGGAGGGACAGGAAAGGCACCGGGGAGCTGTTTTTT.

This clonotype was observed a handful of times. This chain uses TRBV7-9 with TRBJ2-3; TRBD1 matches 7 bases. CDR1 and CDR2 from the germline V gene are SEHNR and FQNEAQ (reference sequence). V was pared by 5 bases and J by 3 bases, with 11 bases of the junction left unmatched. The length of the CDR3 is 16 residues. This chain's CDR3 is CASSVPTGMATDTQYF. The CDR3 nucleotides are TGTGCCAGCAGCGTCCCGACAGGGATGGCGACAGATACGCAGTATTTT.

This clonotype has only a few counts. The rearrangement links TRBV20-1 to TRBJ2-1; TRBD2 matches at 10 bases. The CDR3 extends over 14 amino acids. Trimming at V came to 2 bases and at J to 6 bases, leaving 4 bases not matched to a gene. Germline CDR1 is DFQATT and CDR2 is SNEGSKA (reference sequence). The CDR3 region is CSARSSGRANEQFF. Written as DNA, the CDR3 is TGCAGTGCTAGATCGAGCGGGAGGGCCAATGAGCAGTTCTTC.

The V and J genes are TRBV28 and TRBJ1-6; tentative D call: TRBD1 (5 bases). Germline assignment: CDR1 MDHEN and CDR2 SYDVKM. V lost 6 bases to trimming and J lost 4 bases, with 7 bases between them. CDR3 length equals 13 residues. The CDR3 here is CASSDSYNSPLHF. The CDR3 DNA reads TGTGCCAGCAGCGACAGTTATAATTCACCCCTCCACTTT.

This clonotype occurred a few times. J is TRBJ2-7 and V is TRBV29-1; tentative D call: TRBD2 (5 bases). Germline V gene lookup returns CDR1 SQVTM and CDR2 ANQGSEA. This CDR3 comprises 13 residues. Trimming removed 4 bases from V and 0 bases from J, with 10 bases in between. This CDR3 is CSVGTGVSYEQYF. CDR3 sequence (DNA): TGCAGCGTTGGGACTGGTGTCTCCTACGAGCAGTACTTC.

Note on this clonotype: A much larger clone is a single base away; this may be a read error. CDR3 amino acids: CACSPLAGESSYNEQFF. CDR3 in DNA: TGTGCCTGCAGCCCTTTAGCGGGGGAAAGCTCCTACAATGAGCAGTTCTTC. The V gene is TRBV2, the J gene TRBJ2-1; 9 bases are shared with TRBD2. This CDR3 spans 17 amino acids. Germline V lookup: CDR1 SNHLY, CDR2 FYNNEI. The full variable domain, its missing parts supplied by reference TRBV2 and TRBJ2-1, is EPEVTQTPSHQVTQMGQEVILRCVPISNHLYFYWYRQILGQKVEFLVSFYNNEISEKSEIFDDQFSVERPDGSNFTLKIRSTKLEDSAMYFCACSPLAGESSYNEQFFGPGTRLTVL.

The CDR3 here is CASSYSRNSPLHF. The CDR3 DNA sequence: TGTGCCAGCAGTTACTCACGGAATTCACCCCTCCACTTT. The chain combines TRBV6-2 or TRBV6-3 with TRBJ1-6; no reliable D call. CDR3 length: 13 amino acids. V shed 0 bases and J shed 7 bases, with 4 bases lying between them. CDR1 MNHEY and CDR2 SVGEGT come from the germline V gene.

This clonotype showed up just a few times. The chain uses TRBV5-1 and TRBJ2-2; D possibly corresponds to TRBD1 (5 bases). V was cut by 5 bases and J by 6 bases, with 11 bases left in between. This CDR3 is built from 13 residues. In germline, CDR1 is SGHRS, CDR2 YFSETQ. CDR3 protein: CASRREGAGELFF. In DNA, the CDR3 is TGCGCCAGCAGACGAGAAGGGGCCGGGGAGCTGTTTTTT. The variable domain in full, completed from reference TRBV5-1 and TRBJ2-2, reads KAGVTQTPRYLIKTRGQQVTLSCSPISGHRSVSWYQQTPGQGLQFLFEYFSETQRNKGNFPGRFSGRQFSNSRSEMNVSTLELGDSALYLCASRREGAGELFFGEGSRLTVL.

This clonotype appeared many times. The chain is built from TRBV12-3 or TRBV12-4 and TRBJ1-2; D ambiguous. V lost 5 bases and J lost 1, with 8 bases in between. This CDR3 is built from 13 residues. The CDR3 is CASSLQNNYGYTF. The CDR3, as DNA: TGTGCCAGCAGTCTACAGAATAACTATGGCTACACCTTC.

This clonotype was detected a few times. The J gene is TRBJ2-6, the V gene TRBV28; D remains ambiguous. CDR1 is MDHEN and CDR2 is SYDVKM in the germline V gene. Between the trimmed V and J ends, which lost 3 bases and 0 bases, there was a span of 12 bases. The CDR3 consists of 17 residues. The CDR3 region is CASSFGSKASGANVLTF. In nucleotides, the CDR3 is TGTGCCAGCAGTTTTGGTTCCAAGGCCTCTGGGGCCAACGTCCTGACTTTC.

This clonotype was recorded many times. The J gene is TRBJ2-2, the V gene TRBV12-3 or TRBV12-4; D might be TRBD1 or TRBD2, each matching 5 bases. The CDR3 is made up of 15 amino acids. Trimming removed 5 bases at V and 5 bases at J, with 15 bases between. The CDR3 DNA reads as TGTGCCAGCAGTCGAGGGAGACAGATGACCGGGGAGCTGTTTTTT. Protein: CASSRGRQMTGELFF.

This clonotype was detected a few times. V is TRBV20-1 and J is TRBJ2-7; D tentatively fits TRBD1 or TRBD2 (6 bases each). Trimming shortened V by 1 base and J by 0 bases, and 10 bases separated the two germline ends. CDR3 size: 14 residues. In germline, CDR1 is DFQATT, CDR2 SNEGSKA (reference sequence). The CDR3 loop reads CSARVGGNSYEQYF. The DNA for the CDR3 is TGCAGTGCTAGAGTCGGGGGCAACTCCTACGAGCAGTACTTC.

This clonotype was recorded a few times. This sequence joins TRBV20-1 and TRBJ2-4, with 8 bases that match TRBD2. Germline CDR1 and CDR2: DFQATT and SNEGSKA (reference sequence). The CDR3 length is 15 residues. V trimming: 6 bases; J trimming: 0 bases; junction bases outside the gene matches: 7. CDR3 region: CSAVSGMEAKNIQYF. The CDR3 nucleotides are TGCAGTGCCGTTAGCGGGATGGAAGCCAAAAACATTCAGTACTTC.

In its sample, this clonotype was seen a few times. CDR3 in amino acids: CASSASSGGGTDTQYF. CDR3 DNA: TGTGCCAGCAGCGCCTCTAGCGGGGGGGGCACAGATACGCAGTATTTT. This chain joins TRBV7-3 and TRBJ2-3; 12 bases are shared with TRBD2. CDR3 length: 16 residues. Looked up from germline, CDR1 is SGHTA and CDR2 is FQGTGA. The junction had 4 bases not matched to a gene; V was cut back by 5 bases and J by 1 base.

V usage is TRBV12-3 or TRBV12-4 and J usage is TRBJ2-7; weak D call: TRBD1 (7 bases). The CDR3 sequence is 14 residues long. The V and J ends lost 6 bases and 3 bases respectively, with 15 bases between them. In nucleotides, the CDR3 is TGTGCCAGCAGGGCCGCCCAGGGGGGCTACGAGCAGTACTTC. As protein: CASRAAQGGYEQYF.

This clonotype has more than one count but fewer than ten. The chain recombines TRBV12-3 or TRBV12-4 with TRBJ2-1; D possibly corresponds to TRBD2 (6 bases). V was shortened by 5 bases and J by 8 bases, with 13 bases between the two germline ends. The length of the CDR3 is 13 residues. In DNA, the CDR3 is TGTGCCAGCAGTGCATCGGGAGTCCATGAGCAGTTCTTC. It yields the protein CASSASGVHEQFF.

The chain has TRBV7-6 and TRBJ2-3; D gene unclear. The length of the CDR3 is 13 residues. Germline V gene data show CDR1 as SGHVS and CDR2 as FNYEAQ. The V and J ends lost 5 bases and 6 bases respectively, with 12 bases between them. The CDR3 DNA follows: TGTGCCAGCAGCCTCCAAGAAGGGGATACGCAGTATTTT. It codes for CASSLQEGDTQYF.

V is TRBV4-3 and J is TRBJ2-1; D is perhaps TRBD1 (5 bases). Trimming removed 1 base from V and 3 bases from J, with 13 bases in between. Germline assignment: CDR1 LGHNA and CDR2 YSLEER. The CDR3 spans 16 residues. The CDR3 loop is CASSQAAGFHYNEQFF. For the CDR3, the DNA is TGCGCCAGCAGCCAAGCGGCAGGGTTCCACTACAATGAGCAGTTCTTC.